This entry features one T cell receptor (beta chain) sequence. No antigen is known for it. An end of the junction does not agree with germline; a read error may underlie this. This specimen comes from a study of tumor-infiltrating lymphocytes in primary liver carcinoma (dated by TCRdb to about 2017). Concerning the study at large: Of the five patients (three men and two women, aged 30 to 69 years), four had hepatocellular carcinoma and one had combined HCC and intrahepatic cholangiocarcinoma. The tumors of the five patients were staged as T1-T3 N0M0, with maximum diameters ranging from about 4.2 to 11 cm. Each sample produced roughly 3.65 to 8 million productive TCRbeta reads, and read depth showed no significant difference between tissue types. The study combined TCRbeta repertoire sequencing, expression microarrays and whole-exome sequencing across five regions of each liver tumor, with adjacent normal tissue and blood. A total of approximately 35 specimens from 5 patients, comprising approximately 25 tumor regions, 5 adjacent noncancerous liver tissues and 5 peripheral blood samples, were covered by TCRbeta repertoire sequencing. Reproducibility between technical replicate repertoires was high, with correlation coefficients above 0.95 and mean shared-clone rates about 0.9.

A constant-region primer and ProtoScript II reverse transcriptase were used to reverse-transcribe TCRbeta-specific cDNA from about 530 ng total RNA. Three nested multiplex PCR rounds, following a slightly modified ARM-PCR procedure, were used to build the TCRbeta libraries. Multiplex TRBV1-TRBV30 forward primers and a Cbeta reverse primer were used in the first two PCR rounds, each of which was run for around 10 cycles. A final 25-cycle PCR with Deep VentR polymerase added sample barcodes and Illumina adapters. Amplicons of 200-500 bp were gel-purified with a QIAquick gel extraction kit before sequencing. An Illumina HiSeq 2500 was used to sequence the TCRbeta amplicons, generating 250-bp paired-end reads. From the authors' description of their analysis: Trimmomatic v0.33 was used to quality-trim the reads, and FLASH v1.2.11 was used to merge paired reads so that full CDR3 sequences could be recovered. V, D and J germline segments were assigned to the rearranged TCRbeta sequences using MiGEC v1.2.1b. Clonotype statistics and Shannon-Wiener diversity indices were computed with VDJtools v1.0.0. Except for diversity analysis, only each sample's 250 most abundant clonotypes were used in subsequent analyses to reduce sampling bias. Starting from the raw public reads, TCRdb applied fastp trimming at Q25, assembled clones with MiXCR and retained in-frame beta chains. Rows merge per CDR3 protein into single entries with the most common DNA and genes. TCRdb's processing, not the authors', yielded these V and J calls. For this sample there are fewer than 85,000 distinct CDR3 sequences; about three quarters appear just once. 26% of the sample lies in the top ten.

Taken from the germline V gene (reference sequence), the CDR1 and CDR2 loops are SGHKS and YYEKEE. Its CDR3 holds 13 amino acids, cysteine through phenylalanine. Only the CDR3 part of the read is kept: 39 bases, read in frame from the first base. Study-level results and caveats: A significantly larger repertoire fraction was made up by the top 250 clones in tumors than in blood (p = 0.039). Pairs of tumor regions showed greater repertoire overlap (mean approximately 35%) than tumor-adjacent pairs (17%) or tumor-blood pairs (approximately 14%), which is consistent with antigen-driven expansion. With just five or six patients in the study, the authors point out that the findings should be validated in a larger study. Since the samples were bulk and unsorted, there was no way to compare CD4+ and CD8+ T cell repertoires. Because only the TCR beta chain was sequenced and unpaired alpha chains were not captured, true repertoire diversity is likely underestimated.

Without any cell sorting, total RNA and DNA were extracted together from approximately 22-30 mg of bulk tissue using the AllPrep DNA/RNA mini kit. Four to six patients with histopathologically diagnosed primary liver carcinoma underwent surgical resection in China between 2015 and March 2016. At the time of sampling, the patients were treatment-naive and had chronic HBV infection. Each fresh piece of tumor and adjacent tissue was cut in two, with one half stored in RNAlater at -80 degrees C and the other half sent for histology. The rearrangement combines TRBV5-5 with TRBJ2-3; 7 bases in the junction line up with TRBD1. This receptor was taken from a man in his forties with primary liver carcinoma and hepatitis B virus infection. Sequenced material: tumor-adjacent normal liver tissue. Read as DNA, the sequence is TGTGCCAGCTGTCGACAGGGTACAGATACACAGTATTTT. Its translation reads: CASCRQGTDTQYF.